The 27 T cell receptor beta chains presented below share a single source sample, sequenced in a study of untreated major depressive disorder (dated by TCRdb to the late 2010s). The antigens these receptors bind are not known. Overall study outcomes, separate from this receptor: In CD4+ T cells, sequencing confirmed that depressed patients used TRBV05-01 (Vbeta 5.1) more than controls did, with a one-tailed test giving p = 0.040.

Libraries were prepared through the immunoSEQ multiplex PCR assay. In TCRdb, the immuneACCESS table is reduced to in-frame sequences with V and J assigned. These tables do not hold every clone; where another copy was compared, an unresolved V gene accounts for under half, and the others remain unexplained. For this sample there are 17,000 or so clones; roughly 90% appear just once. 0.5% to 0.65% of the sample lies in the top ten. The sequenced sample consisted of CD4+ T cells from PBMCs. These receptors were taken from a woman aged 40 to 50 with major depressive disorder.

The chain combines TRBV27 with TRBJ1-1; 8 positions agree with TRBD1. This CDR3 spans 13 amino acids. The germline V gene has CDR1 MNHEY and CDR2 SMNVEV (reference sequence). V lost 6 bases and J lost 0; bases outside the gene matches: 0. In DNA form, the CDR3 reads TGTGCCAGCAGGGGACAGGTGAACACTGAAGCTTTCTTT. It yields the protein CASRGQVNTEAFF.

The chain carries TRBV7-9 and TRBJ1-1; D not resolved. This CDR3 is built from 12 residues. CDR1 is SEHNR and CDR2 is FQNEAQ in the germline V gene (reference sequence). The V end lost 5 bases, the J end lost 6 bases, and 10 bases lay between the germline ends. CDR3 amino acids: CASSPYRSEAFF. Written as DNA, the CDR3 is TGTGCCAGCAGCCCGTACCGCTCTGAAGCTTTCTTT.

The V call is TRBV5-1, the J call TRBJ2-3; no definite D call. The V end lost 3 bases, the J end lost 1 base, and 6 bases lay between the germline ends. Per germline, CDR1 SGHRS and CDR2 YFSETQ. The CDR3 has 13 residues. CDR3 amino acids: CASSSAGTDTQYF. CDR3 DNA: TGCGCCAGCAGCTCCGCCGGCACAGATACGCAGTATTTT. Complete variable domain (other parts from reference TRBV5-1 and TRBJ2-3): KAGVTQTPRYLIKTRGQQVTLSCSPISGHRSVSWYQQTPGQGLQFLFEYFSETQRNKGNFPGRFSGRQFSNSRSEMNVSTLELGDSALYLCASSSAGTDTQYFGPGTRLTVL.

This clone was recorded only once. The CDR3 loop reads CASSRQPDYEQYV. DNA of the CDR3: TGTGCCAGCAGTCGACAGCCTGACTACGAGCAGTACGTC. V gene TRBV2 combines with J gene TRBJ2-7; D possibly corresponds to TRBD1 (5 bases). Looked up from germline, CDR1 is SNHLY and CDR2 is FYNNEI. The CDR3 contains 13 residues. The V gene lost 5 bases and the J gene lost 3 bases, with 11 bases spanning the gap.

The genes are TRBV6-5 and TRBJ1-2, with D tentatively TRBD1 (5 bases). Deletions cut 0 bases from V and 4 bases from J, with 9 bases between. This CDR3 has 14 residues. Germline V gene lookup returns CDR1 MNHEY and CDR2 SVGAGI. CDR3 DNA sequence: TGTGCCAGCAGTTACTCGGGGCAAACCTATGGCTACACCTTC. Its protein product is CASSYSGQTYGYTF.

The rearrangement uses TRBV6-5 and TRBJ1-2; 9 bases line up with TRBD1. Germline values: CDR1 MNHEY, CDR2 SVGAGI. With 7 bases clipped from V and 5 bases from J, the junction kept 5 bases outside the gene matches. This CDR3 is built from 13 residues. CDR3 bases: TGTGCCAGCAAAGGGACAGGGAAGTATGGCTACACCTTC. This gives the protein CASKGTGKYGYTF.

V is TRBV5-6 and J is TRBJ2-7; D remains ambiguous. Germline CDR1 is SGHDT and CDR2 is YYEEEE. This CDR3 has 12 amino acids. V dropped 0 bases and J dropped 3 bases, with 4 bases sitting between them. CDR3 residues: CASSLGDYEQYV. The CDR3 region has the DNA TGTGCCAGCAGCTTGGGGGACTACGAGCAGTACGTC.

The chain uses TRBV11-1 and TRBJ2-1; D gene uncertain. The CDR3 sequence is 13 residues long. Germline-derived CDR1 and CDR2 are SGHAT and FQDESV (reference sequence). V lost 5 bases, J lost 9 bases, and 14 bases lay in between. The CDR3 DNA sequence: TGTGCCAGCAGCCCAGGCTTCGGCGGTGAGCAGTTCTTC. It yields the protein CASSPGFGGEQFF. The variable domain in full, completed from reference TRBV11-1 and TRBJ2-1, reads EAEVAQSPRYKITEKSQAVAFWCDPISGHATLYWYRQILGQGPELLVQFQDESVVDDSQLPKDRFSAERLKGVDSTLKIQPAELGDSAMYLCASSPGFGGEQFFGPGTRLTVL.

This clone was recorded once. The rearrangement uses TRBV4-3 and TRBJ2-1, with TRBD2 identical over 8 bases. The germline gives CDR1 LGHNA, CDR2 YSLEER. The CDR3 has 17 residues. The V and J ends lost 1 base and 7 bases, in that order; junction bases with no gene match: 12. The CDR3, as DNA: TGCGCCAGCAGCCAAGCGGGCGGGAGGATTGATGGTAATGAGCAGTTCTTC. Translating it yields CASSQAGGRIDGNEQFF.

This sequence joins TRBV4-2 and TRBJ2-1, with D maybe TRBD2 (5 bases). CDR3 length: 15 amino acids. Germline CDR1 LGHNA, CDR2 YNFKEQ. V lost 1 base and J 0 bases, leaving 7 bases between the germline ends. The CDR3 DNA follows: TGTGCCAGCAGCCAAGCTAGCCTCTCCTACAATGAGCAGTTCTTC. It codes for CASSQASLSYNEQFF.

The rearrangement uses TRBV19 and TRBJ1-6; the match to TRBD1 covers 9 bases. This CDR3 comprises 17 residues. The germline V gene has CDR1 LNHDA and CDR2 SQIVND (reference sequence). Germline trimming cut 6 bases from V and 5 bases from J; bases unmatched to any gene: 11. CDR3 loop: CASRTGGLMGDNSPLHF. DNA of the CDR3: TGTGCCAGTAGGACAGGGGGTTTAATGGGGGATAATTCACCCCTCCACTTT.

The CDR3 sequence: CASSLSWVGDSPLHF. CDR3 DNA sequence: TGCGCCAGCAGCTTGAGCTGGGTGGGGGATTCACCCCTCCACTTT. This chain connects TRBV5-1 to TRBJ1-6; TRBD1 might be the D (5 bases). There are 15 residues in the CDR3. The germline V gene has CDR1 SGHRS and CDR2 YFSETQ. The V end lost 1 base, the J end lost 8 bases, and 13 bases lay between the germline ends.

This clone was observed a single time. This sequence joins TRBV6-5 and TRBJ2-3, with D possibly matching TRBD2 (6 bases). The CDR3 length is 12 residues. Looked up from germline, CDR1 is MNHEY and CDR2 is SVGAGI. V was clipped by 6 bases and J by 7 bases, with 11 bases between them. CDR3 nucleotides: TGTGCCAGCAGCGGGACTGAAAATACGCAGTATTTT. It translates to CASSGTENTQYF.

For this clone: The junction departs from germline at one end; a sequencing error may be responsible. The chain combines TRBV7-2 with TRBJ1-2; 7 bases map to TRBD1. The CDR3 sequence is 13 residues long. Germline CDR1 and CDR2: SGHTA and FQGNSA. The CDR3 DNA reads TGTGCCAGCAGGTTAGGGGGCTCGCAGGGCTACACCTTC. Protein: CASRLGGSQGYTF.

This chain uses TRBV6-5 with TRBJ1-1, with 7 bases fitting TRBD1. CDR1 is MNHEY, CDR2 SVGAGI, per germline. The V and J ends lost 8 bases and 6 bases, in that order; junction bases with no gene match: 12. The CDR3 has 14 residues. The CDR3 DNA reads as TGTGCCAGCTCTCCAGGGGGGGAGGTGCCTGAAGCTTTCTTT. It yields the protein CASSPGGEVPEAFF.

The J gene is TRBJ1-3, the V gene TRBV9, with unresolved D. Germline-derived CDR1 and CDR2 are SGDLS and YYNGEE. Trimming pared 4 bases from V and 0 bases from J, leaving 17 bases between. This CDR3 spans 17 amino acids. The CDR3 sequence is CASSPHPPLASGNTIYF. CDR3 DNA sequence: TGTGCCAGCAGCCCCCACCCCCCCTTAGCCTCTGGAAACACCATATATTTT. Using reference TRBV9 and TRBJ1-3 for the parts outside the CDR3, the full variable domain is DSGVTQTPKHLITATGQRVTLRCSPRSGDLSVYWYQQSLDQGLQFLIQYYNGEERAKGNILERFSAQQFPDLHSELNLSSLELGDSALYFCASSPHPPLASGNTIYFGEGSWLTVV.

The chain couples TRBV2 to TRBJ2-5; D is ambiguous. Germline V gene data show CDR1 as SNHLY and CDR2 as FYNNEI. The length of the CDR3 is 15 residues. The V end was cut by 2 bases, the J end by 1 base, with 11 bases between. The CDR3 spells CASSELHGSQETQYF. CDR3 sequence (DNA): TGTGCCAGCAGTGAACTTCACGGGTCCCAAGAGACCCAGTACTTC. Combining the CDR3 with reference TRBV2 and TRBJ2-5 gives the whole variable domain EPEVTQTPSHQVTQMGQEVILRCVPISNHLYFYWYRQILGQKVEFLVSFYNNEISEKSEIFDDQFSVERPDGSNFTLKIRSTKLEDSAMYFCASSELHGSQETQYFGPGTRLLVL.

The rearrangement links TRBV20-1 to TRBJ1-2, with D uncertain. The CDR3 loop spans 8 amino acids. In germline, CDR1 is DFQATT, CDR2 SNEGSKA (reference sequence). In DNA, the CDR3 is TGCAGCTTATCGGACTACACCTTC. It is translated as CSLSDYTF.

This rearrangement joins TRBV6-5 to TRBJ1-3, with D possibly matching TRBD1 (6 bases). The V end was cut by 4 bases, the J end by 0 bases, with 13 bases between. There are 16 residues in the CDR3. Germline-derived CDR1 and CDR2 are MNHEY and SVGAGI. The CDR3 protein is CASSSDSLHSGNTIYF. CDR3 DNA: TGTGCCAGCAGTTCGGACAGCCTGCACTCTGGAAACACCATATATTTT.

The chain recombines TRBV2 with TRBJ2-2; D uncertain. Trimming removed 8 bases from V and 2 bases from J, with 15 bases in between. CDR3 length: 15 amino acids. From germline, CDR1 is SNHLY and CDR2 FYNNEI. The CDR3 sequence: CASANGLRNTGELFF. The CDR3, as DNA: TGTGCCAGCGCTAACGGGTTGCGAAACACCGGGGAGCTGTTTTTT. The variable domain in full, completed from reference TRBV2 and TRBJ2-2, reads EPEVTQTPSHQVTQMGQEVILRCVPISNHLYFYWYRQILGQKVEFLVSFYNNEISEKSEIFDDQFSVERPDGSNFTLKIRSTKLEDSAMYFCASANGLRNTGELFFGEGSRLTVL.

This clone occurred once. The chain joins TRBV18 to TRBJ1-2; D possibly corresponds to TRBD1 (5 bases). This CDR3 has 12 amino acids. V lost 3 bases to trimming and J lost 7 bases, with 9 bases between them. From germline, CDR1 is KGHSH and CDR2 LQKENI. This chain's CDR3 is CASSPTGRGYTF. For the CDR3, the DNA is TGTGCCAGCTCACCCACGGGACGTGGCTACACCTTC. The variable domain in full, with the rest retrieved from reference TRBV18 and TRBJ1-2, is NAGVMQNPRHLVRRRGQEARLRCSPMKGHSHVYWYRQLPEEGLKFMVYLQKENIIDESGMPKERFSAEFPKEGPSILRIQQVVRGDSAAYFCASSPTGRGYTFGSGTRLTVV.

This chain joins TRBV5-8 and TRBJ1-1, with D perhaps TRBD1 (6 bases). Germline lookup yields CDR1 SGHTS and CDR2 YDEGEE. V was shortened by 3 bases and J by 1 base, with 19 bases between the two germline ends. The CDR3 spans 17 residues. The CDR3 protein is CASSSGLGQSSNTEAFF. CDR3 bases: TGTGCCAGCAGCTCCGGGCTGGGACAAAGTTCGAACACTGAAGCTTTCTTT. The full variable domain, in which reference TRBV5-8 and TRBJ1-1 provide the parts outside the CDR3, is EAGVTQSPTHLIKTRGQQATLRCSPISGHTSVYWYQQALGLGLQFLLWYDEGEERNRGNFPPRFSGRQFPNYSSELNVNALELEDSALYLCASSSGLGQSSNTEAFFGQGTRLTVV.

This rearrangement joins TRBV30 to TRBJ2-1, with 7 bases that match TRBD2. Per germline, CDR1 GTSNPN and CDR2 SVGIG (reference sequence). The junction had 7 bases not matched to a gene; V was cut back by 3 bases and J by 2 bases. The CDR3 is 15 amino acids. CDR3 residues: CAWRGRRGTYNEQFF. The CDR3 region has the DNA TGTGCCTGGAGGGGTAGGCGGGGGACCTACAATGAGCAGTTCTTC.

The chain links TRBV27 to TRBJ2-5; D possibly matches TRBD1 or TRBD2 (7 bases each). The V end was cut by 4 bases, the J end by 4 bases, with 13 bases between. The germline CDR1 and CDR2 sequences are MNHEY and SMNVEV (reference sequence). This CDR3 is 14 amino acids long. CDR3 in amino acids: CASSSQGGRETQYF. The CDR3 nucleotides read TGTGCCAGCAGTTCTCAGGGGGGGAGAGAGACCCAGTACTTC.

V and J are TRBV5-1 and TRBJ2-5; 9 bases agree with TRBD2. V was clipped by 0 bases and J by 2 bases; unmatched bases: 2. CDR1 is SGHRS and CDR2 is YFSETQ in the germline V gene. The CDR3 is 15 residues long. The CDR3 nucleotides read TGCGCCAGCAGCTTGGCGCTAGCGGGACAAGAGACCCAGTACTTC. Amino acids: CASSLALAGQETQYF.

V and J are TRBV6-5 and TRBJ2-7; tentatively, D is TRBD2 (6 bases). The CDR3 length is 13 residues. Germline CDR1 and CDR2: MNHEY and SVGAGI. With 4 bases removed from V and 0 bases from J, the gap between germline ends came to 7 bases. CDR3 sequence reads: CASSLGLSYEQYV. CDR3 sequence (DNA): TGTGCCAGCAGTTTGGGACTCTCCTACGAGCAGTACGTC.

This clone has more than one count but fewer than ten. The chain uses TRBV30 and TRBJ1-2, with a weak D call TRBD1 (5 bases). This CDR3 comprises 14 residues. V was trimmed by 8 bases and J by 3 bases, leaving 19 bases between them. CDR1 and CDR2 (germline): GTSNPN, SVGIG (reference sequence). The chain's CDR3 is CALEVMGLDYGYTF. CDR3 DNA: TGTGCCCTTGAAGTTATGGGGCTTGACTATGGCTACACCTTC.